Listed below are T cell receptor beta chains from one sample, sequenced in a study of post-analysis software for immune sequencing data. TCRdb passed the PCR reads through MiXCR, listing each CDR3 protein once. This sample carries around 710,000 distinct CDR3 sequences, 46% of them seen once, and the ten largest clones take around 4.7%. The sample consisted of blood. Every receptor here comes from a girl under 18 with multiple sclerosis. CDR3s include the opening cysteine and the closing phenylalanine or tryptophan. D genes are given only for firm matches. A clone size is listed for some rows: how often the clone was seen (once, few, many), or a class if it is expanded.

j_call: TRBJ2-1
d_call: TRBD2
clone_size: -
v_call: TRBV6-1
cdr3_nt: TGTGCCAGCAGTGAGGGACTAGCGTATGAGCAGTTCTTC
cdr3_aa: CASSEGLAYEQFF

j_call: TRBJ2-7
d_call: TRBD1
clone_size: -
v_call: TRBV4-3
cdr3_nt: TGCGCCAGCAGCCAGTTTCGGGGACAGGGATACGAGCAGTACTTC
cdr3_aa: CASSQFRGQGYEQYF

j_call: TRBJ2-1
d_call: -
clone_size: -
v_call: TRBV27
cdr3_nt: TGTGCCAGCGAGGGTTTGGGAGAGCAGTTCTTC
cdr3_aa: CASEGLGEQFF

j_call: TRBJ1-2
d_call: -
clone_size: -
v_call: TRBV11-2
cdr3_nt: TGTGCCAGCAGCTTAGATCTTCCCGGACACATCTATGGCTACACCTTC
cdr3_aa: CASSLDLPGHIYGYTF

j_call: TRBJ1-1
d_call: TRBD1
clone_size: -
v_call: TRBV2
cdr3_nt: TGTGCCAGCAGCGCACTACCACGGACAGGCCCTGAAGCTTTCTTT
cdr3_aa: CASSALPRTGPEAFF

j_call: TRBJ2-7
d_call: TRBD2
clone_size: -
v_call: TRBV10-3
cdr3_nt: TGTGCCATCAGTGAGCCAATCGGGACTAGCGGCGAGCAGTACTTC
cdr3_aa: CAISEPIGTSGEQYF

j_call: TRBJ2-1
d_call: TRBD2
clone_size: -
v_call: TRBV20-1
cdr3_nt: TGCAGGGGCGCGAGCGGGAAGAATGAGCAGTTCTTC
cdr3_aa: CRGASGKNEQFF

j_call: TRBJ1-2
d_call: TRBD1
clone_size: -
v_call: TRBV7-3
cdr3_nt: TGTGCCAGCAGCTTAGCGAACAGGGGTGGCTACACCTTC
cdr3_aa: CASSLANRGGYTF

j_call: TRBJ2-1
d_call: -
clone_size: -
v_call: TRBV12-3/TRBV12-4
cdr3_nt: TGTGCCAGCAGTTTTGTAGTCTCCTACAATGAGCAGTTCTTC
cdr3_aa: CASSFVVSYNEQFF

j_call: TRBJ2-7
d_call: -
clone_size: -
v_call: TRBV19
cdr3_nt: TGTGCCAGTAGTCCCGGAATCAGGGGCTACGAGCAGTACTTC
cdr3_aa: CASSPGIRGYEQYF

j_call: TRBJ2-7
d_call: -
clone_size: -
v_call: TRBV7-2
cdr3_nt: TGTGCCAGCAGCCCCCGGTTCGACGAGCAGTACTTC
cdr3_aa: CASSPRFDEQYF

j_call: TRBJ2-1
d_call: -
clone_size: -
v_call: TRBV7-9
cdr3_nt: TGTGCCAGCAGCTTAGCAGAAGGGGGACTGTGGAATGAGCAGTTCTTC
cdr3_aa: CASSLAEGGLWNEQFF

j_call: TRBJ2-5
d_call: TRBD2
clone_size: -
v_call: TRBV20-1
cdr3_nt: TGCAGTGCTAGGGGGACTAGCGGTTATGTATTAGAGACCCAGTACTTC
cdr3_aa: CSARGTSGYVLETQYF

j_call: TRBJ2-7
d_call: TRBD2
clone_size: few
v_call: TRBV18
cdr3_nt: TGTGCCAGCTCACCATTGACTAGCGTGTACGAGCAGTACTTC
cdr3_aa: CASSPLTSVYEQYF

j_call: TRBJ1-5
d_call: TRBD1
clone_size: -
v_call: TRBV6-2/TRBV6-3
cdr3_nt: TGTGCCAGCAGTTACTTCCAGGGGGCGAAAAGGGGGGATCAGCCCCAGCATTTT
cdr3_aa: CASSYFQGAKRGDQPQHF

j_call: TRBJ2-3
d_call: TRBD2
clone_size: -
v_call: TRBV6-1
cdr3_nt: TGTGCCAGCAGTCCCTCCCAGTCGGGACTAGCGGTGAGAGATACGCAGTATTTT
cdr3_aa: CASSPSQSGLAVRDTQYF

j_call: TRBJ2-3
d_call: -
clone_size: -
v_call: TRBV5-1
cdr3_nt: TGCGCCAGCAGCCATTCCGGAGATACGCAGTATTTT
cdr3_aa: CASSHSGDTQYF

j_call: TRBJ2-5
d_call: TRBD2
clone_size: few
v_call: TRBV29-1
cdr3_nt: TGCAGCGTAGGACTAGCGCCCCAAGAGACCCAGTACTTC
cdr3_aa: CSVGLAPQETQYF

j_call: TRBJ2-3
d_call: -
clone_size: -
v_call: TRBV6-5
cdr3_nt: TGTGCCAGCAGTTACCAAAACCCGGGTTCAGGGGGCACAGATACGCAGTATTTT
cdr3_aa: CASSYQNPGSGGTDTQYF

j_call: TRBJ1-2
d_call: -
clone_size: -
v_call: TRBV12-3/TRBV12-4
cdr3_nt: TGTGCCAGCAGTCCTTCAGGGGCCCGCGGAGGCTACACCTTC
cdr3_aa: CASSPSGARGGYTF

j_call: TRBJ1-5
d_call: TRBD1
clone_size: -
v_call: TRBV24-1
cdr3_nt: TGTGCCACCAGTGACTCTCCGGGGACAGGGGGCGAGGGGTGGTCGTATCCCCAGCATTTT
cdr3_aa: CATSDSPGTGGEGWSYPQHF

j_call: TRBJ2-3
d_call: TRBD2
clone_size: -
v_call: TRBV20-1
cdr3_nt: TGCAGTGTCGGACCAGCGGGAGTTTCATCAGATACGCAGTATTTT
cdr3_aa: CSVGPAGVSSDTQYF

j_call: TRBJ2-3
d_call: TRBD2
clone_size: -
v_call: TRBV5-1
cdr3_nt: TGCGCCAGCAGCTCGTGGACTAGCCTGCGCACAGATACGCAGTATTTT
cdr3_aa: CASSSWTSLRTDTQYF

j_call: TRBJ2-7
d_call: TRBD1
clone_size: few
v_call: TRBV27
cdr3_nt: TGTGCCAGCAGTCCGCTGACAGGGGCCCACGAGCAGTACTTC
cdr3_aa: CASSPLTGAHEQYF

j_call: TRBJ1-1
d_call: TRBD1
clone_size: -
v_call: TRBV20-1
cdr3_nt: TGCAGTGCTCTGAGACAGGGAGATCTTTTGTGGACTGAAGCTTTCTTT
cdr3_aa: CSALRQGDLLWTEAFF

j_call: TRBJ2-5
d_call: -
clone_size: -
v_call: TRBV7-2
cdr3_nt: TGTGCCAGCAGCTCGGACGGAGGTCTAGAGACCCAGTACTTC
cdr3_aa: CASSSDGGLETQYF

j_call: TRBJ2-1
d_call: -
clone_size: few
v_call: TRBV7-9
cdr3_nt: TGTGCCAGCAGCTTCTCTAGCTCCTACAATGAGCAGTTCTTC
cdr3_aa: CASSFSSSYNEQFF

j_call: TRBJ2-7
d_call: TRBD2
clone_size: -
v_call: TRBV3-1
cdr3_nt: TGTGCCAGCAGCCATGGGGGGAGGGCGGACGAGCAGTACTTC
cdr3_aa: CASSHGGRADEQYF

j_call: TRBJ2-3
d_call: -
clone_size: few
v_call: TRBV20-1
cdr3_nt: TGCAGTGCTAGAGCGGGAGCGGCTAGCACAGATACGCAGTATTTT
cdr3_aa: CSARAGAASTDTQYF

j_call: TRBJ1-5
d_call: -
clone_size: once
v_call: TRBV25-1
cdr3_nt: TGTGCCAGCAGTGATTACAGAAACAATCAGCCCCAGCATTTT
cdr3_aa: CASSDYRNNQPQHF

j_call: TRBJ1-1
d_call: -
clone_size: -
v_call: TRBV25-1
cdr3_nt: TGTGCCAGCAGTTCTCCAGGGCTTGAAGCTTTCTTT
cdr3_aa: CASSSPGLEAFF

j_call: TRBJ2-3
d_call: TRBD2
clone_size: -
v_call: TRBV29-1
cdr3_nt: TGCAGCGTCGTAAATTCACTAGCGGCTAGCACAGATACGCAGTATTTT
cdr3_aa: CSVVNSLAASTDTQYF

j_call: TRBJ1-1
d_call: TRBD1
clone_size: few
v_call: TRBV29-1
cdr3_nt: TGCAGCGGGGGACAGGGCCCGTCGAACACTGAAGCTTTCTTT
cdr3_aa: CSGGQGPSNTEAFF

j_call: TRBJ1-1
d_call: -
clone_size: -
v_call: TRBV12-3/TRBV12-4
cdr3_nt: TGTGCCAGCAGTTTTTCCGCGGGCCTTACGAACACTGAAGCTTTCTTT
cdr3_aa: CASSFSAGLTNTEAFF

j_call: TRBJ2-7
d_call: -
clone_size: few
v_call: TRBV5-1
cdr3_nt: TGCGCCAGCAGCTCCTCCCCCACAGGGATACTCAACTACGAGCAGTACTTC
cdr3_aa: CASSSSPTGILNYEQYF

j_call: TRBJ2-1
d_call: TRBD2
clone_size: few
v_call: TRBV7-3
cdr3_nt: TGTGCCAGCAGCCGGACTAGCGAAACCTACAATGAGCAGTTCTTC
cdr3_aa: CASSRTSETYNEQFF

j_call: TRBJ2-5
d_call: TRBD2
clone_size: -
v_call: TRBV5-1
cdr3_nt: TGCGCCAGCAGCTGGATGACTAGCCAAGGGGAGACCCAGTACTTC
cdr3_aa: CASSWMTSQGETQYF

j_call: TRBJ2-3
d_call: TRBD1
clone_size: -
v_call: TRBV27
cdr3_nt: TGTGCCAGCAGTCAATCCAGGGACAGAGGAGATACGCAGTATTTT
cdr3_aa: CASSQSRDRGDTQYF

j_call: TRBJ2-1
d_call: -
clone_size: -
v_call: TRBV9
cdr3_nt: TGTGCCAGCAGCCCAACAGGGGGGGGGGCCTACAATGAGCAGTTCTTC
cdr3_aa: CASSPTGGGAYNEQFF

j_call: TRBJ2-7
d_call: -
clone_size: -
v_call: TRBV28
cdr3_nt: TGTGCCAGCAGACGAAACAGGTTCCTTCTCTACGAGCAGTACTTC
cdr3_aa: CASRRNRFLLYEQYF

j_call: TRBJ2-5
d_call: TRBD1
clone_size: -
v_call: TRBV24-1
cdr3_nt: TGTGCCGCCATATCCGGGACAGGCTATTCTCCGCGCGGGGACCACCAAGAGACCCAGTACTTC
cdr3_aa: CAAISGTGYSPRGDHQETQYF

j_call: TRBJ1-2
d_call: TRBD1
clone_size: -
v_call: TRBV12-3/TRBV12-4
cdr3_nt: TGTGCCAGCAGTTCGGTCACAGGGGACGGTGGCTACACCTTC
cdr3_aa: CASSSVTGDGGYTF

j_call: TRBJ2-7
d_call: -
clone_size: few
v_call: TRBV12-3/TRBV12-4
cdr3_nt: TGTGCCAGCAGTTTAGGGGACGCAGCCTACGAGCAGTACTTC
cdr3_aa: CASSLGDAAYEQYF

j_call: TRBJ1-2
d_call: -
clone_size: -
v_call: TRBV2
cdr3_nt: TGTGCCAGCAGTGAAGAAGTGGACGCGAACCTACGATCTAACTATGGCTACACCTTC
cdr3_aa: CASSEEVDANLRSNYGYTF

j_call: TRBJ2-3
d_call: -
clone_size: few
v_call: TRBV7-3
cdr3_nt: TGTGCCAGCAGCTTAATCACTTGGGGGCGAGATACGCAGTATTTT
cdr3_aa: CASSLITWGRDTQYF

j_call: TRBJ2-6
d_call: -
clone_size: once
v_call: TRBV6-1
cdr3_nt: TGTGCCAGCAGGCTGAACTGGGGGGACTCTGGGGCCAACGTCCCGACTTTC
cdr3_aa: CASRLNWGDSGANVPTF

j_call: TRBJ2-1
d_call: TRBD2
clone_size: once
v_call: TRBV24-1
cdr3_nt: TGTGCCACCAGTGATTTCACTAGCGGGTTATACAATGAGCAGTTCTTC
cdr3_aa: CATSDFTSGLYNEQFF

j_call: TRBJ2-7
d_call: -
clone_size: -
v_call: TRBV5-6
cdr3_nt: TGTGCCAGCAGCTTGGACCTAGGGGACTACGAGCAGTACTTC
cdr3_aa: CASSLDLGDYEQYF

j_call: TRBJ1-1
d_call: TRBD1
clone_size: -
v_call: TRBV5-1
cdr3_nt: TGCGCCAGCAGCTCTCAGGGACAGGGAGAAACTGAAGCTTTCTTT
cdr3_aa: CASSSQGQGETEAFF

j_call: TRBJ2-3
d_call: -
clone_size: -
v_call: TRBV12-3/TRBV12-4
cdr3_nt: TGCGCCAGCAGTTTGCAGTCTGGCGAGGGAAGCACAGATACGCAGTATTTT
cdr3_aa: CASSLQSGEGSTDTQYF

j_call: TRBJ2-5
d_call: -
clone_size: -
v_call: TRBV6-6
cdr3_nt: TGTGCCAGCACCAGGACAGTTATCCAAGAGACCCAGTACTTC
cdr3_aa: CASTRTVIQETQYF

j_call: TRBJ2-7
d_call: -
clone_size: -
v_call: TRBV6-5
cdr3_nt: TGTGCCAGCAGTTACTCGTCGTTCGGGGCCTACGAGCAGTACTTC
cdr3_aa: CASSYSSFGAYEQYF

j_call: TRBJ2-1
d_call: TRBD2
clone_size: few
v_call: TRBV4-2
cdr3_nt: TGTGCCAGCAGCCAAGATGGGACTAGCGGGGGGAATGAGCAGTTCTTC
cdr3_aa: CASSQDGTSGGNEQFF

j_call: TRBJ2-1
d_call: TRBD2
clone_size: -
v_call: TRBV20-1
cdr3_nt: TGCAGTGCTCCCGGGACTAGCGCGTCCTACAATGAGCAGTTCTTC
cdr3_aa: CSAPGTSASYNEQFF

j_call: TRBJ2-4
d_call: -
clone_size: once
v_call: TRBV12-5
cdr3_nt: TGTGCTAGTGGTTCCTCAATCATAGCCAAAAACATTCAGTACTTC
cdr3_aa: CASGSSIIAKNIQYF